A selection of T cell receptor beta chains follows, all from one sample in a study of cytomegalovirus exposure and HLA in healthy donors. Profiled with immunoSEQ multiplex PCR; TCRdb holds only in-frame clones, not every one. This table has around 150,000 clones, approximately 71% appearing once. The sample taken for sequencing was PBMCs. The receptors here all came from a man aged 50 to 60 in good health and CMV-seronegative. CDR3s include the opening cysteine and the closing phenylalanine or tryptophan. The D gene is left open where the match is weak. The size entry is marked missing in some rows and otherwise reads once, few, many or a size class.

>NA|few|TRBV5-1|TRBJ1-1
TGCGCCAGCAGCTTGGCGGGTGTGGGTAACACTGAAGCTTTCTTT
CASSLAGVGNTEAFF
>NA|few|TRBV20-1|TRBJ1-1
TGCAGTGCTTATGGACACGAAGCTTTCTTT
CSAYGHEAFF
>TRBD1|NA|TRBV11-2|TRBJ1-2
TGTGCCAGCAGCTCCTGGATAGTGGGACAGTCCTATGGCTACACCTTC
CASSSWIVGQSYGYTF
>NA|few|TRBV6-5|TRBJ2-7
TGTGCCAGCAGTCCCGGGGGGCACCCATTCTACGAGCAGTACTTC
CASSPGGHPFYEQYF
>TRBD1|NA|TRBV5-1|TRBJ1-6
TGCGCCAGCAGCTCCGGGACAGGGGGCGCGGCGTATAATTCACCCCTCCACTTT
CASSSGTGGAAYNSPLHF
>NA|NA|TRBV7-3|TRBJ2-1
TGTGCCAGCAGCGCGGGGACCCTACGTCGGAATGAGCAGTTCTTC
CASSAGTLRRNEQFF
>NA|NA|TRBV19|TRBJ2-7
TGTGCCAGTACCCCGGACACAAGGAGCTCCTACGAGCAGTACTTC
CASTPDTRSSYEQYF
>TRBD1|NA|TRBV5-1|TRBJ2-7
TGCGCCAGCAGGAGGGGACAGGCCCTGGACGAGCAGTACTTC
CASRRGQALDEQYF
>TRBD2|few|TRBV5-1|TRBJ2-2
TGCGCCAGCAGCGCGGGGACTAACTCGAACACCGGGGAGCTGTTTTTT
CASSAGTNSNTGELFF
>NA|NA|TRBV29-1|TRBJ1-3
TGCAGCGTTACGTTACTCTCTGGAAACACCATATATTTT
CSVTLLSGNTIYF
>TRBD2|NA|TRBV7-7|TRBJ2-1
TGTGCCAGCAGCTTAGAGTCGGGGCTAGCGGGGTACAATGAGCAGTTCTTC
CASSLESGLAGYNEQFF
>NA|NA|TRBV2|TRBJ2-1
TGTGCCAGCAGTGACTACAGGACAGAGGAAGGGCAGTTCTTC
CASSDYRTEEGQFF
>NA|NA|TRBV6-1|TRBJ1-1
TGTGCCAGCAGGACCGGGGGGGGTCACACTGAAGCTTTCTTT
CASRTGGGHTEAFF
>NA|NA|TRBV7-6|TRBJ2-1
TGTGCCAGCAGCCCGGGGCGGGGGCCTTACAATGAGCAGTTCTTC
CASSPGRGPYNEQFF
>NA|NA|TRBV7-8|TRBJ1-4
TGTGCCAGCAGCTCCGTTACAGGCTTCCCCCCTGTGGAGGAAAAACTGTTTTTT
CASSSVTGFPPVEEKLFF
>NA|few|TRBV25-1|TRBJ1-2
TGTGCCAGCAGTTATGCGGGGAACTATGGCTACACCTTC
CASSYAGNYGYTF
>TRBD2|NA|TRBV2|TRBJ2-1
TGTGCCAGCAGTGGAAGCGGGGGGCCCTACAATGAGCAGTTCTTC
CASSGSGGPYNEQFF